The T cell receptor (beta chain) under discussion was sequenced for a study of siplizumab effects on memory and regulatory T cells (dated 2019 in TCRdb). Regarding the complete study: The effect of the anti-CD2 antibody siplizumab on alloreactive T-cell subsets was examined in allogeneic mixed lymphocyte reactions constructed from human PBMCs. Results the study describes overall, beyond this receptor: Whether proliferating Tregs from siplizumab cultures were suppressive was not functionally confirmed. The cumulative frequency of alloreactive sequences traceable to unstimulated CD4+ memory T cells was significantly reduced by siplizumab. A naive or memory phenotype could not be assigned to roughly 75-95% of proliferating CD4+ or CD8+ clones. Because sequences at frequencies below about 10^-5 were poorly captured, only a minor fraction of alloreactive clones could be mapped back to unstimulated subsets. Unstimulated naive T cells appeared to be more diverse than memory T cells, and naive cells seemed to make a substantial contribution to the alloresponse. Among mappable alloreactive CD4+ clones, an average Treg-derived fraction of less than 70% was observed with siplizumab, compared with approximately 26% in control reactions.

Taken from the germline V gene, the CDR1 and CDR2 loops are SGHRS and YFSETQ. Its CDR3 holds 16 amino acids, cysteine through phenylalanine. Only the CDR3 portion is preserved as DNA: 48 bases, with reading frame beginning at the first base. At the junction V is shortened by 2 bases and J by 2 bases, with 16 bases in between. Sorted unstimulated T cells and proliferating T cells recovered from mixed lymphocyte reactions underwent TCRbeta CDR3 sequencing. Fresh whole blood from approximately 9 HLA-typed healthy donors was used to isolate PBMCs. Library construction relied on the immunoSEQ multiplex PCR assay. About 10^5 TCR templates per sample were assayed by the deep sequencing platform. Genomic DNA extracted from sorted T cells was the material used for TCRbeta CDR3 sequencing. Turning to the authors' computational methods: The R programming language was used for the clonal analysis of the TCRbeta CDR3 data. Alloreactive CD4+ and CD8+ clones were identified by comparing unstimulated samples to CFSE-low samples taken after the reaction. By matching sequences to the repertoires of sorted unstimulated Treg and non-Treg cells, each alloreactive CD4+ clone was assigned a regulatory or non-regulatory origin. TCRdb retrieved this table from immuneACCESS and kept in-frame rearrangements only. Not all clones are present; in checked studies, unresolved V genes account for under half, and no reason is known for the remainder. Clone size and V and J calls were adopted from that table, with D and trimming inferred from the DNA. This sample comprises 65,000 to 85,000 clones, 93% of them detected only once. In total, the top ten clones hold around 5% of the sample.

Turning to this clone: There is no known antigen for this receptor. Base qualities were left out, and no much larger clone turns up one base away.

Sequencing was done on a sample of CD8+ T cells sorted from blood. Here the chain combines TRBV5-1 and TRBJ1-1, and possibly TRBD1, on 5 matching bases. This receptor was identified in a human donor in good health. The CDR3 has the sequence CASSFGLGRANTEAFF. The DNA sequence is given as TGCGCCAGCAGCTTTGGATTGGGCAGGGCAAACACTGAAGCTTTCTTT.